These 28 T cell receptor beta chains originate from one sample sequenced in a study of vaccination and CD4 T cells after COVID-19. The treatment denotes: approximately nine-day PBMC culture with coronavirus spike peptide pools or control peptides (ViraFEST assay). The Oncomine TCR Beta short-read assay was what sequenced the DNA obtained from cultured CD4+ T cells. TCRdb re-called the PCR reads through MiXCR, storing one row per CDR3 protein. The sample has more than 12,000 distinct CDR3 sequences, 48% seen once. These receptors' targets are unknown. The sequenced material came from CD4+ T cells from blood, cultured in vitro. These receptors all come from a human donor who had recovered from COVID-19.

The chain has TRBV20-1 and TRBJ1-6; TRBD1 might be the D (5 bases). Trimming left V 3 bases short and J 9 bases short, with 9 bases between. Germline CDR1 is DFQATT and CDR2 is SNEGSKA (reference sequence). CDR3 length equals 12 residues. This CDR3 is CSASREGSPLHF. The CDR3 nucleotides read TGCAGTGCTAGCAGGGAGGGTTCACCCCTCCACTTT.

This clonotype was seen a few times. V and J are TRBV20-1 and TRBJ2-3; 14 bases fit TRBD2. After removal of 2 bases from V and 0 bases from J, the junction contained 13 bases not matched to a gene. The germline gives CDR1 DFQATT, CDR2 SNEGSKA (reference sequence). The CDR3 length is 20 residues. The DNA of the CDR3 is TGCAGTGCTAGATCACCACCCTGGACTAGCGGGGGGCTTAGCACAGATACGCAGTATTTT. It encodes CSARSPPWTSGGLSTDTQYF.

This clonotype was detected only a few times. The rearrangement joins TRBV20-1 to TRBJ2-1; 11 nucleotides agree with TRBD2. CDR3 length: 18 amino acids. Germline values: CDR1 DFQATT, CDR2 SNEGSKA (reference sequence). V shed 0 bases, J shed 4 bases, and the junction held 11 bases outside the gene matches. CDR3 amino acids: CSARDPAGLAGGYNEQFF. CDR3 sequence (DNA): TGCAGTGCTAGAGATCCGGCGGGGCTAGCGGGAGGTTACAATGAGCAGTTCTTC.

The chain has TRBV5-1 and TRBJ2-5; D remains unclear. This CDR3 region has 15 residues. V lost 1 base and J 5 bases, leaving 15 bases between the germline ends. Germline V CDR1 and CDR2: SGHRS, YFSETQ. The CDR3 bases are TGCGCCAGCAGCTTGACAGCGACGGCTGGGGAGACCCAGTACTTC. Protein: CASSLTATAGETQYF.

A few counts support this clonotype. The genes are TRBV20-1 and TRBJ2-7; D perhaps matches TRBD2 (5 bases). The CDR3 is made up of 12 amino acids. The V and J ends lost 3 bases and 4 bases respectively, with 10 bases between them. CDR1 and CDR2 (germline): DFQATT, SNEGSKA (reference sequence). CDR3 region: CSAREDSYEQYF. The CDR3 DNA is TGCAGTGCTAGGGAGGACTCTTACGAGCAGTACTTC.

This clonotype was counted between two and nine times. The CDR3, as DNA: TGTGCCAGCGGGATCAGGTTGGAACCGAACACTGAAGCTTTCTTT. Protein: CASGIRLEPNTEAFF. This rearrangement joins TRBV21-1 to TRBJ1-1. TRBV21-1 is a listed pseudogene. There are 15 residues in the CDR3.

The table lists this clonotype with a few counts. The chain carries TRBV6-5 and TRBJ1-6; TRBD1 aligns across 8 bases. Germline V gene lookup returns CDR1 MNHEY and CDR2 SVGAGI. The CDR3 contains 14 residues. V shed 2 bases and J 9 bases; nucleotides not matched to a gene: 3. The chain's CDR3 is CASSYQGAVSPLHF. The DNA for the CDR3 is TGTGCCAGCAGTTACCAGGGGGCGGTTTCACCCCTCCACTTT.

This clonotype was seen more than once but under ten times. The chain links TRBV20-1 to TRBJ1-4, with D possibly TRBD1 on 6 matching bases. The V gene's germline CDR1 is DFQATT and CDR2 SNEGSKA (reference sequence). V was trimmed by 4 bases and J by 5 bases, leaving 26 bases between them. The CDR3 has 18 amino acids. The CDR3 region is CSATIETSGVEGNEKLFF. CDR3 DNA: TGCAGTGCTACAATCGAAACTTCAGGGGTGGAGGGAAATGAAAAACTGTTTTTT.

This rearrangement joins TRBV20-1 to TRBJ1-1; D is unclear. Between the trimmed V and J ends, which lost 3 bases and 3 bases, there was a span of 11 bases. There are 13 residues in the CDR3. Per germline, CDR1 DFQATT and CDR2 SNEGSKA (reference sequence). DNA for the CDR3: TGCAGTGCTAGGGGTCCCATTGACACTGAAGCTTTCTTT. It encodes CSARGPIDTEAFF.

The chain has TRBV24-1 and TRBJ2-1, with TRBD2 matching over 11 bases. The CDR3 is made up of 14 amino acids. Germline CDR1 and CDR2: KGHDR and SFDVKD. V was clipped by 8 bases and J by 6 bases; unmatched bases: 5. In DNA, the CDR3 is TGTGCCACCACCGGGACTAGCGGAGCCAATGAGCAGTTCTTC. Protein: CATTGTSGANEQFF.

The rearrangement uses TRBV24-1 and TRBJ2-5; D ambiguous. The germline V and J ends were trimmed by 4 bases and 5 bases, with 13 bases remaining between them. The CDR3 covers 14 residues. The V gene's germline CDR1 is KGHDR and CDR2 SFDVKD. CDR3 in DNA: TGTGCCACCAGTGACCCGGCGCGGCGGGAGACCCAGTACTTC. Translation gives CATSDPARRETQYF.

This chain uses TRBV6-1 with TRBJ1-5; D is unclear. The CDR3 spans 18 residues. CDR1 is MNHNS, CDR2 SASEGT, per germline. The V end was cut by 1 base, the J end by 0 bases, with 16 bases between. The CDR3: CASSEGGRRHYSNQPQHF. The DNA for the CDR3 is TGTGCCAGCAGTGAAGGCGGACGGAGACACTATAGCAATCAGCCCCAGCATTTT.

There are a few counts of this clonotype. This chain's CDR3 is CASSLVSGTEAFF. CDR3 nucleotide sequence: TGTGCCAGCAGCTTAGTCTCGGGCACTGAAGCTTTCTTT. The chain links TRBV11-3 to TRBJ1-1; D unclear. Trimming cost V 1 base and J 4 bases, with 7 bases left between them. The CDR3 has 13 residues. CDR1 is SGHNT, CDR2 YENEEA, per germline.

This sequence joins TRBV6-1 and TRBJ1-5; D is undetermined. V was cut by 1 base and J by 8 bases, with 12 bases left in between. The CDR3 consists of 14 residues. Germline V gene lookup returns CDR1 MNHNS and CDR2 SASEGT. The CDR3 DNA reads as TGTGCCAGCAGTGAAGGCCAGGACGGGAAGCCCCAGCATTTT. Protein sequence: CASSEGQDGKPQHF.

This clonotype is large. The rearrangement joins TRBV6-5 to TRBJ1-5; 7 bases match TRBD1. V gave up 2 bases and J gave up 2 bases; unmatched junction bases: 12. The CDR3 is 18 amino acids. CDR1 and CDR2 from the germline V gene are MNHEY and SVGAGI. The CDR3 DNA reads TGTGCCAGCAGTTACCGGGTGAAATACCAGGGGGGCAATCAGCCCCAGCATTTT. This codes for CASSYRVKYQGGNQPQHF.

This chain uses TRBV6-5 with TRBJ2-1; 10 bases map to TRBD2. The CDR3 runs to 17 residues. Germline CDR1 and CDR2: MNHEY and SVGAGI. Trimming cost V 4 bases and J 7 bases; bases outside gene matches: 13. The chain's CDR3 is CASSSLRTSGRANEQFF. CDR3 nucleotides: TGTGCCAGCAGTTCCCTCAGGACCAGCGGGAGGGCAAATGAGCAGTTCTTC.

This clonotype was seen a single time. The chain uses TRBV6-2 or TRBV6-3 and TRBJ1-6; D gene ambiguous. The germline V gene has CDR1 MNHEY and CDR2 SVGEGT. The CDR3 runs 14 residues. Trimming pared 2 bases from V and 5 bases from J, leaving 7 bases between. In DNA form, the CDR3 reads TGTGCCAGCAGTTACCGGCAGAATAATTCACCCCTCCACTTT. The encoded protein is CASSYRQNNSPLHF.

This chain joins TRBV21-1 and TRBJ2-1; the DNA was not used to check the table's D call, TRBD2. TRBV21-1 is tagged as a pseudogene. The CDR3 totals 16 residues. The CDR3 bases are TGTGCCAGCAGCGCCCGAGTCCCGAACAGATACAATGAGCAGTTCTTC. Translating it yields CASSARVPNRYNEQFF.

The chain combines TRBV11-2 with TRBJ2-4, with D hard to call. Germline V gene lookup returns CDR1 SGHAT and CDR2 FQNNGV. V lost 6 bases to trimming and J lost 0 bases, with 6 bases between them. This CDR3 region has 13 residues. The chain's CDR3 is CASRGVAKNIQYF. The CDR3 DNA sequence: TGTGCCAGCAGAGGCGTAGCCAAAAACATTCAGTACTTC. Full variable domain (missing parts from reference TRBV11-2 and TRBJ2-4): EAGVAQSPRYKIIEKRQSVAFWCNPISGHATLYWYQQILGQGPKLLIQFQNNGVVDDSQLPKDRFSAERLKGVDSTLKIQPAKLEDSAVYLCASRGVAKNIQYFGAGTRLSVL.

V gene TRBV11-2 combines with J gene TRBJ2-3; D may be TRBD1 (6 bases). V dropped 4 bases and J dropped 1 base, with 15 bases sitting between them. The CDR3 is 16 residues long. Germline assignment: CDR1 SGHAT and CDR2 FQNNGV. In nucleotides, the CDR3 is TGTGCCAGCAGCTCCTGGGGGCGGGCAGGCACAGATACGCAGTATTTT. Translating gives CASSSWGRAGTDTQYF. Supplemented by reference TRBV11-2 and TRBJ2-3, the full variable domain reads EAGVAQSPRYKIIEKRQSVAFWCNPISGHATLYWYQQILGQGPKLLIQFQNNGVVDDSQLPKDRFSAERLKGVDSTLKIQPAKLEDSAVYLCASSSWGRAGTDTQYFGPGTRLTVL.

The gene calls are TRBV23-1 and TRBJ2-7; 7 nucleotides agree with TRBD1. TRBV23-1 is reported as an ORF; its role is uncertain. V gave up 2 bases and J gave up 0 bases; unmatched junction bases: 25. This CDR3 contains 22 residues. CDR3 sequence reads: CASSQIGGDRATSNPLSYEQYF. The CDR3 coding sequence is TGCGCCAGCAGTCAAATCGGCGGTGACAGGGCTACAAGCAACCCCCTCTCCTACGAGCAGTACTTC.

The genes are TRBV2 and TRBJ1-1; perhaps TRBD1 as D (6 bases). V was shortened by 0 bases and J by 2 bases, with 10 bases between the two germline ends. This CDR3 comprises 15 residues. Per the germline V gene, CDR1 is SNHLY and CDR2 is FYNNEI. CDR3 DNA sequence: TGTGCCAGCAGTGAAGCGACAGGCCGAAACACTGAAGCTTTCTTT. Protein sequence: CASSEATGRNTEAFF.

This clonotype came up a few times. The rearrangement uses TRBV7-2 and TRBJ2-7; TRBD2 aligns across 8 bases. Germline V CDR1 and CDR2: SGHTA, FQGNSA. The CDR3 runs to 14 residues. J was trimmed by 3 bases and V by 6 bases; bases with no gene match: 7. Written as DNA, the CDR3 is TGTGCCAGCAGGCTCAGCAGCGGGAGCTACGAGCAGTACTTC. Encoded protein: CASRLSSGSYEQYF. Together with reference TRBV7-2 and TRBJ2-7, the CDR3 gives the full variable domain: GAGVSQSPSNKVTEKGKDVELRCDPISGHTALYWYRQSLGQGLEFLIYFQGNSAPDKSGLPSDRFSAERTGGSVSTLTIQRTQQEDSAVYLCASRLSSGSYEQYFGPGTRLTVT.

This clonotype is termed large. V usage is TRBV5-1 and J usage is TRBJ1-1; the D is unclear. V dropped 4 bases and J dropped 3 bases, with 10 bases sitting between them. Germline CDR1 is SGHRS and CDR2 is YFSETQ. This CDR3 comprises 13 residues. The CDR3 here is CASSLKLDTEAFF. CDR3 coding DNA: TGCGCCAGCAGCCTGAAGTTGGACACTGAAGCTTTCTTT.

The chain carries TRBV6-5 and TRBJ1-5; D not resolved. The V end lost 1 base, the J end lost 4 bases, and 8 bases lay between the germline ends. CDR3 length: 14 amino acids. Germline V gene data show CDR1 as MNHEY and CDR2 as SVGAGI. The DNA for the CDR3 is TGTGCCAGCAGTTACTGGGGAGTGAATCAGCCCCAGCATTTT. This encodes CASSYWGVNQPQHF.

This rearrangement joins TRBV6-5 to TRBJ2-3, with D unresolved. CDR3 length equals 14 residues. Germline CDR1 MNHEY, CDR2 SVGAGI. Trimming left V 0 bases short and J 2 bases short, with 6 bases between. CDR3 sequence reads: CASSYSYPTDTQYF. The CDR3 DNA follows: TGTGCCAGCAGTTACTCATACCCCACAGATACGCAGTATTTT.

This clonotype showed up just a few times. This rearrangement joins TRBV6-1 to TRBJ1-5; D is uncertain. Germline values: CDR1 MNHNS, CDR2 SASEGT. Deletions cut 2 bases from V and 0 bases from J, with 17 bases between. The CDR3 extends over 18 amino acids. This CDR3 is CASSESLGYSYSNQPQHF. The DNA for the CDR3 is TGTGCCAGCAGTGAAAGTCTCGGTTACAGCTATAGCAATCAGCCCCAGCATTTT.

The V and J genes are TRBV7-3 and TRBJ1-6, with TRBD1 matching over 7 bases. The V gene end was trimmed by 2 bases and the J gene end by 10 bases; junction bases not matched to a gene: 5. The CDR3 totals 14 residues. The germline V gene has CDR1 SGHTA and CDR2 FQGTGA. The CDR3 region is CASSLRQGESPLHF. The CDR3 DNA follows: TGTGCCAGCAGCTTACGGCAGGGGGAATCACCCCTCCACTTT. Using reference TRBV7-3 and TRBJ1-6 for the parts outside the CDR3, the full variable domain is GAGVSQTPSNKVTEKGKYVELRCDPISGHTALYWYRQSLGQGPEFLIYFQGTGAADDSGLPNDRFFAVRPEGSVSTLKIQRTERGDSAVYLCASSLRQGESPLHFGNGTRLTVT.